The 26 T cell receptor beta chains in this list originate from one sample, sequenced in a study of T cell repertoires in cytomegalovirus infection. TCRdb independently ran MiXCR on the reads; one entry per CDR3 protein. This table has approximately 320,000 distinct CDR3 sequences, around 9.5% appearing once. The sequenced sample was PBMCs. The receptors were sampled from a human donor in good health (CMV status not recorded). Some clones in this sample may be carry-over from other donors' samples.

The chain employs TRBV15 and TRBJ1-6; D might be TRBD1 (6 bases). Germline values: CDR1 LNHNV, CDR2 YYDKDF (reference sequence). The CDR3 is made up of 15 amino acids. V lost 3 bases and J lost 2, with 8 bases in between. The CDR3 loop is CATSSYRAYNSPLHF. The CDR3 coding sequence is TGTGCCACCAGCAGCTACAGGGCCTATAATTCACCCCTCCACTTT.

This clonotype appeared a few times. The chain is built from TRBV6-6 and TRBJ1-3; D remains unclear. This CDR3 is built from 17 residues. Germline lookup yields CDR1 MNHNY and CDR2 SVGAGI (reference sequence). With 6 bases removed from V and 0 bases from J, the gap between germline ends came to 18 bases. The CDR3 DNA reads TGTGCCAGCAGCGGACGGGTGTCAAAGTCCTCTGGAAACACCATATATTTT. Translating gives CASSGRVSKSSGNTIYF.

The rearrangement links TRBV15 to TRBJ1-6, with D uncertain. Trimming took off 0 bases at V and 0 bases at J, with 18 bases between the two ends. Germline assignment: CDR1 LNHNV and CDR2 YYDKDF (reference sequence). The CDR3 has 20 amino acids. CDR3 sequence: CATSRDELTGLSSYNSPLHF. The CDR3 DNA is TGTGCCACCAGCAGAGATGAGTTGACGGGTCTCAGCTCCTATAATTCACCCCTCCACTTT. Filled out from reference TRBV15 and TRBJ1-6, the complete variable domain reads DAMVIQNPRYQVTQFGKPVTLSCSQTLNHNVMYWYQQKSSQAPKLLFHYYDKDFNNEADTPDNFQSRRPNTSFCFLDIRSPGLGDTAMYLCATSRDELTGLSSYNSPLHFGNGTRLTVT.

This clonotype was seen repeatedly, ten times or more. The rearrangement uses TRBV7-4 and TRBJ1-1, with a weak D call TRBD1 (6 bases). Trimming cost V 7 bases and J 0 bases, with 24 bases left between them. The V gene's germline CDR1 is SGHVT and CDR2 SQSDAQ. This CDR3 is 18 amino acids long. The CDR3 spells CASTNRTEDLYMNTEAFF. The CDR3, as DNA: TGTGCCAGCACCAACCGGACAGAGGACCTCTACATGAACACTGAAGCTTTCTTT.

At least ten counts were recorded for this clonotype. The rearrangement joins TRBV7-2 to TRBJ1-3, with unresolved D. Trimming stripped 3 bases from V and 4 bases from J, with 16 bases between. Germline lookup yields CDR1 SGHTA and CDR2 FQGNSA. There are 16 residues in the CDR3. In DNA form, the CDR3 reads TGTGCCAGCAGCTTTCGCACGGGATCGAGGGGAAACACCATATATTTT. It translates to CASSFRTGSRGNTIYF. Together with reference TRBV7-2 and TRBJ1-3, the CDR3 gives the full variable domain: GAGVSQSPSNKVTEKGKDVELRCDPISGHTALYWYRQSLGQGLEFLIYFQGNSAPDKSGLPSDRFSAERTGGSVSTLTIQRTQQEDSAVYLCASSFRTGSRGNTIYFGEGSWLTVV.

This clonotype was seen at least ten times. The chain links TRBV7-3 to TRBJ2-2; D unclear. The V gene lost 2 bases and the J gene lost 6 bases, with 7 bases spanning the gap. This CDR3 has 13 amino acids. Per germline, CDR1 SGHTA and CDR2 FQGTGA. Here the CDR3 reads CASSLGIAGELFF. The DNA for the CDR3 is TGTGCCAGCAGCTTAGGGATAGCCGGGGAGCTGTTTTTT.

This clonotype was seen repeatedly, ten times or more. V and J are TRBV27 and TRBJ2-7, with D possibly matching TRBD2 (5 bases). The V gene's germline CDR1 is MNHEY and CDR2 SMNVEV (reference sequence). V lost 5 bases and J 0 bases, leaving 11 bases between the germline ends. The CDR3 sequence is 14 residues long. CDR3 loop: CASSTRGNSYEQYF. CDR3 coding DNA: TGTGCCAGCAGTACAAGAGGGAACTCCTACGAGCAGTACTTC.

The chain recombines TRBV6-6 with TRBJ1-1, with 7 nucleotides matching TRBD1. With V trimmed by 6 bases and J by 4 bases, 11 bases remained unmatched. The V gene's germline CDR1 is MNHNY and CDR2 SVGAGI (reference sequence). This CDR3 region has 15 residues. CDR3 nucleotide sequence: TGTGCCAGCAGAAGGAAGGGGGCGGATGGCACTGAAGCTTTCTTT. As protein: CASRRKGADGTEAFF.

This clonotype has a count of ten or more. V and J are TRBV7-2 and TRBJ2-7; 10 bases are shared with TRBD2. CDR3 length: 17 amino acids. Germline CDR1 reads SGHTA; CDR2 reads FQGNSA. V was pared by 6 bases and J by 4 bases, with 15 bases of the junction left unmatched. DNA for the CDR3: TGTGCCAGCAGTCAAAGGGGCACTAGCGGGGCATTTTACGAGCAGTACTTC. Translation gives CASSQRGTSGAFYEQYF.

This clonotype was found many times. The CDR3 DNA sequence: TGTGCCACCAGTACGGGGATCAATGAGCAGTTCTTC. This encodes CATSTGINEQFF. The V call is TRBV24-1, the J call TRBJ2-1; possible D gene TRBD2, 5 bases. V lost 6 bases and J lost 6, with 8 bases in between. The CDR3 has 12 residues. Per the germline V gene, CDR1 is KGHDR and CDR2 is SFDVKD.

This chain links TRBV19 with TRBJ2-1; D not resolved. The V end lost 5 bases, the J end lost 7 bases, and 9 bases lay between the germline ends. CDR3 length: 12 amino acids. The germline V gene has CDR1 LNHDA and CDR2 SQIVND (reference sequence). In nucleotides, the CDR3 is TGTGCCAGTAGTTACTTGAGGAATGAGCAGTTCTTC. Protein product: CASSYLRNEQFF.

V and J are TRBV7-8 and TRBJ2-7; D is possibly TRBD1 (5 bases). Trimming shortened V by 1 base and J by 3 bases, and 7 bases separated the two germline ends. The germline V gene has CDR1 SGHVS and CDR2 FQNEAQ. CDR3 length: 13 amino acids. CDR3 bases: TGTGCCAGCAGCTTAGAGGACATCTACGAGCAGTACTTC. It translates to CASSLEDIYEQYF. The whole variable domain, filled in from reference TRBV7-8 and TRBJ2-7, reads GAGVSQSPRYKVAKRGQDVALRCDPISGHVSLFWYQQALGQGPEFLTYFQNEAQLDKSGLPSDRFFAERPEGSVSTLKIQRTQQEDSAVYLCASSLEDIYEQYFGPGTRLTVT.

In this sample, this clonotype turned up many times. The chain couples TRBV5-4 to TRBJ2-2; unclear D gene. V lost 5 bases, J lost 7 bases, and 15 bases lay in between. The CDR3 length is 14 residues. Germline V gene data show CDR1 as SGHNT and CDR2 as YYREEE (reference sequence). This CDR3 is CASSVALMGGELFF. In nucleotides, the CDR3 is TGTGCCAGCAGTGTGGCACTGATGGGCGGGGAGCTGTTTTTT.

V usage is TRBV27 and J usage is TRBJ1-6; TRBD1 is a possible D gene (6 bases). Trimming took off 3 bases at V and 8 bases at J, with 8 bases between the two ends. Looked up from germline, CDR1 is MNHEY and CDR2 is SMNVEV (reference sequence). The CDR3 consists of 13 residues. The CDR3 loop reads CASSFGGYSPLHF. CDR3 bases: TGTGCCAGCAGTTTCGGGGGCTATTCACCCCTCCACTTT.

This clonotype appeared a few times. As DNA, the CDR3 is TGTGCCATCAGAACCGGGACAGGGGGCTACGAGCAGTACTTC. This gives the protein CAIRTGTGGYEQYF. J is TRBJ2-7 and V is TRBV10-3, with TRBD1 matching over 11 bases. This CDR3 contains 14 residues. Trimming removed 6 bases from V and 3 bases from J; junction bases left unmatched: 4. CDR1 is ENHRY and CDR2 is SYGVKD in the germline V gene.

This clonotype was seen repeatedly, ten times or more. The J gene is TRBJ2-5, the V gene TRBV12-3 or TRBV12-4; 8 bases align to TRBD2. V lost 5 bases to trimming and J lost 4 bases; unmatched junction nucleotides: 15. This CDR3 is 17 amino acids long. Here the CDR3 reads CASSQRSGGGPRETQYF. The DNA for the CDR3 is TGTGCCAGCAGTCAACGGAGCGGGGGAGGGCCTAGAGAGACCCAGTACTTC.

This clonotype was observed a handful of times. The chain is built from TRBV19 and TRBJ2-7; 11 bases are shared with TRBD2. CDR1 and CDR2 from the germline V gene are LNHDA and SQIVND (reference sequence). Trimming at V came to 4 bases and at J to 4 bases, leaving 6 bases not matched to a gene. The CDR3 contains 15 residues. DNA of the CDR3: TGTGCCAGTAGTACCCCGGGACTAGCGGCGTACGAGCAGTACTTC. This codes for CASSTPGLAAYEQYF.

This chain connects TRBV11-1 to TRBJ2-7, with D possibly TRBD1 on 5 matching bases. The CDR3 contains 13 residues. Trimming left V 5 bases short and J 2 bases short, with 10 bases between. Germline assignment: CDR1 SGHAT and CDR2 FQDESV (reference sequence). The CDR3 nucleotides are TGTGCCAGCAGCCAACCAGGGCCCTACGAGCAGTACTTC. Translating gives CASSQPGPYEQYF.

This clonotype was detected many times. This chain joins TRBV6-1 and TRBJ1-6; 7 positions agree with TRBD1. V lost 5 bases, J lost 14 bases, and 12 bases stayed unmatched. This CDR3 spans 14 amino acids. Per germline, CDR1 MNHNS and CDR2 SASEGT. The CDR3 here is CASSLDRADVALHF. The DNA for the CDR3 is TGTGCCAGCAGTCTAGACAGGGCCGATGTGGCCCTCCACTTT.

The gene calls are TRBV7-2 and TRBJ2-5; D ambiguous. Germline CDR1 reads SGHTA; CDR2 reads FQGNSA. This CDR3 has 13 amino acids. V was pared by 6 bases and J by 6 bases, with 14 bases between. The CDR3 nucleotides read TGTGCCAGCAGACCCCCCCCGGTGCAGACCCAGTACTTC. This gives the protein CASRPPPVQTQYF.

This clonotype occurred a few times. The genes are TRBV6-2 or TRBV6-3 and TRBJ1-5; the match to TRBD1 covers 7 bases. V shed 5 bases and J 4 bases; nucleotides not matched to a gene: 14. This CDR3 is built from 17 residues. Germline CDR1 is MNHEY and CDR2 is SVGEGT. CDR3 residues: CASSDPRRQGPNQPQHF. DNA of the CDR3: TGTGCCAGCAGTGATCCCCGGCGACAGGGCCCAAATCAGCCCCAGCATTTT.

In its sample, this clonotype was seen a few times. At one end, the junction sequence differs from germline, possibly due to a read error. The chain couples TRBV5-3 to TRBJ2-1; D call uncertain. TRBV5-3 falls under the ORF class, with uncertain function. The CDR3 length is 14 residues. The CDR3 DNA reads TGTGCCAGCAGCTTGCCGGTGCGTAACTATGAGCAGTTCTTC. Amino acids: CASSLPVRNYEQFF.

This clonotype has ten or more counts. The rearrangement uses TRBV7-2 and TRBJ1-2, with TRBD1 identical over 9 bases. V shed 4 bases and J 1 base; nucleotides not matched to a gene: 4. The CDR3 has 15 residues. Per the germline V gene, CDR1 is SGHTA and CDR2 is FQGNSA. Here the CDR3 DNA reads TGTGCCAGCAGCTCCCGGACAGGGGATAACTATGGCTACACCTTC. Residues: CASSSRTGDNYGYTF.

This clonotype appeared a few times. The CDR3 here is CANAGPKETQYF. The CDR3 nucleotides are TGTGCCAACGCCGGTCCGAAAGAGACCCAGTACTTC. This chain connects TRBV6-1 to TRBJ2-5; D unresolved. The germline V gene has CDR1 MNHNS and CDR2 SASEGT. The length of the CDR3 is 12 residues. V lost 10 bases, J lost 3 bases, and 12 bases lay in between.

CDR3 residues: CASSPVPGQGPVGELFF. DNA for the CDR3: TGTGCCAGCAGCCCTGTCCCGGGACAGGGGCCCGTCGGGGAGCTGTTTTTT. This chain connects TRBV11-2 to TRBJ2-2, with 10 positions matching TRBD1. The germline gives CDR1 SGHAT, CDR2 FQNNGV. Trimming cost V 5 bases and J 7 bases; bases outside gene matches: 13. The CDR3 has 17 amino acids.

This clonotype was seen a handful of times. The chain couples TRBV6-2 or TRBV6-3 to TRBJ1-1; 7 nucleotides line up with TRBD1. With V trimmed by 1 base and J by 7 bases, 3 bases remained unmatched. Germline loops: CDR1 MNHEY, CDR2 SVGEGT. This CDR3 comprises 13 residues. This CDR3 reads CASSYFPGGEAFF. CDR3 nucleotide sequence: TGTGCCAGCAGTTACTTTCCAGGGGGTGAAGCTTTCTTT.